This T cell receptor (beta chain) was sequenced during a study of T-cell memory formation after mild COVID-19. On the study more broadly: TCR clusters showed largely donor specificity.

V was cut by 3 bases and J by 3 bases, with 7 bases left in between. The CDR3 runs to 13 residues. Germline CDR1 reads LGHNA; CDR2 reads YSLEER. This clonotype turned up a few times. TCRdb re-analysed the 5' RACE reads in MiXCR, keeping a single row per CDR3 protein. The table records under 550,000 distinct CDR3 sequences, about 18% of them present only once. The specimen sequenced was PBMCs or a T cell subset sorted from them (not recorded which). This TCR came from an adult woman who had mild COVID-19 (a few samples of this study predate the infection). Cell type and time point are not known. V and J are TRBV4-3 and TRBJ2-3; D is uncertain. The CDR3 region is CASSHQGTDTQYF. The DNA of the CDR3 is TGCGCCAGCAGCCACCAAGGAACAGATACGCAGTATTTT.